What follows describes a single T cell receptor beta chain. Antigen: not known. Assay used: immunoSEQ multiplex PCR; TCRdb lists only in-frame clones, some missing. Of some 28,000 clones listed, just over 90% are singletons. This sample was included in a study of PD-1 blockade in classical Hodgkin lymphoma. The time point was: newly diagnosed, previously untreated cHL patient sample. The CDR3 covers 14 residues. The trim removed 4 bases at V and 12 bases at J, leaving 12 bases unmatched. Per the germline V gene, CDR1 is SGHTA and CDR2 is FQGNSA. Whole-study findings and limits: Reports described newly diagnosed patients as having lower baseline TCR diversity than healthy donors.

J is TRBJ2-7 and V is TRBV7-2, with 10 bases identical to TRBD2. What was sequenced was peripheral blood mononuclear cells (PBMCs). This receptor was taken from a human donor with classical Hodgkin lymphoma. CDR3 protein: CASSSGTSALRWYF. The CDR3 DNA is TGTGCCAGCAGCTCCGGGACTAGCGCCTTAAGGTGGTACTTC.